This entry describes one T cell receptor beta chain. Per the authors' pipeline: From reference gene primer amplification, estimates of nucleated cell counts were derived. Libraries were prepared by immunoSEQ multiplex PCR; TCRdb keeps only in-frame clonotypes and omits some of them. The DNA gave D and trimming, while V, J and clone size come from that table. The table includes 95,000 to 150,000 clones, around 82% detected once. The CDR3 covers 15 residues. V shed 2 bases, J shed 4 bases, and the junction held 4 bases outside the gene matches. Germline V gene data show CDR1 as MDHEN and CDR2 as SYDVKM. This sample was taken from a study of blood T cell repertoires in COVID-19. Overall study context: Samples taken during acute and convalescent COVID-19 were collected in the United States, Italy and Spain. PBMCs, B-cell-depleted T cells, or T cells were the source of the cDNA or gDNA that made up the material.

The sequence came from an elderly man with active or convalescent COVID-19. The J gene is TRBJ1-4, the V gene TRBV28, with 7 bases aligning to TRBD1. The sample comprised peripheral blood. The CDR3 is CASSLQGQINEKLFF. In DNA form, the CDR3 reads TGTGCCAGCAGTTTACAGGGACAGATTAATGAAAAACTGTTTTTT.